The sequence of this TCR beta chain was determined in a study of blood T cell repertoires in COVID-19. At the level of the study: T cells, B-cell-depleted T cells, or PBMCs supplied cDNA or gDNA.

The V end lost 4 bases, the J end lost 2 bases, and 11 bases lay between the germline ends. Looked up from germline, CDR1 is LGHDT and CDR2 is YNNKEL (reference sequence). The CDR3 sequence is 14 residues long. Sequenced by immunoSEQ multiplex PCR; TCRdb stores in-frame clones only, minus some. Among 250,000 or so clones listed, 80% to 90% were seen once. This sequence was found in a woman in her thirties or forties who had recovered from COVID-19. The V gene is TRBV3-1 (or the pseudogene TRBV3-2), the J gene TRBJ1-2; D unclear. Material: peripheral blood. Written as DNA, the CDR3 is TGTGCCAGCAGCCGGGTCCGCGGGAACTATGGCTACACCTTC. This encodes CASSRVRGNYGYTF.